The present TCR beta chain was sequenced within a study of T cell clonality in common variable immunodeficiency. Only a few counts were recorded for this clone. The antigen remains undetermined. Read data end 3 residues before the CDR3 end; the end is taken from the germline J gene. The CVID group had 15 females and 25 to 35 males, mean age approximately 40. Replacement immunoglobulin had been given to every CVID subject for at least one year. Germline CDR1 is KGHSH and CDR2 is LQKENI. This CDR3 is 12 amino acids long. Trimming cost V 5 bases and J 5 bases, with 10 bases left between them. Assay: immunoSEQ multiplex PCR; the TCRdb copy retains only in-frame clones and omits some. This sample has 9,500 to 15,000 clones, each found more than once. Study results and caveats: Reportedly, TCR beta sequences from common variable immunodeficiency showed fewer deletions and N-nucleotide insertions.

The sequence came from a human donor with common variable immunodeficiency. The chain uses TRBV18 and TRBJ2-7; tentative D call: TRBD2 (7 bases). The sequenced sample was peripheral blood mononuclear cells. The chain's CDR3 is CASSTGTNEQYF. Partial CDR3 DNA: TGTGCCAGCTCAACAGGGACTAACGAG.